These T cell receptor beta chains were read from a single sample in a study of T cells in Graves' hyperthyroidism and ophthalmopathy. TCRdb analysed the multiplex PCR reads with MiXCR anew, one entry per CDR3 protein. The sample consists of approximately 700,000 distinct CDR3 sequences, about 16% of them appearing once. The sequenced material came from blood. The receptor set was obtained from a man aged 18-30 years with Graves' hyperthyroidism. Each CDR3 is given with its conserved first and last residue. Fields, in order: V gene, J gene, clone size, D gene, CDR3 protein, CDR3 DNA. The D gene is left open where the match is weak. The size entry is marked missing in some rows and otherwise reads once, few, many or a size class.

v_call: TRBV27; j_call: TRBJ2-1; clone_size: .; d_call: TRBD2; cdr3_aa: CASSLSLASGSKDNEQFF; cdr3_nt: TGTGCCAGCAGTTTATCATTGGCTAGCGGGAGTAAGGACAATGAGCAGTTCTTC
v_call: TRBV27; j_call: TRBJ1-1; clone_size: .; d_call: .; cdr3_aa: CASSLGRSFTEAFF; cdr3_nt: TGTGCCAGCAGTTTAGGCAGAAGTTTCACTGAAGCTTTCTTT
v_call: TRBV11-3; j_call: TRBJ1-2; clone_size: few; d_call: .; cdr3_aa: CASSRGTFGYTF; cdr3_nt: TGTGCCAGCAGCAGAGGGACTTTTGGCTACACCTTC
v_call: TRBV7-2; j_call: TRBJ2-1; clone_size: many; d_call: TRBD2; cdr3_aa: CASSPRTSGNEQFF; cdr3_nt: TGTGCCAGCAGCCCTCGGACTAGCGGCAATGAGCAGTTCTTC
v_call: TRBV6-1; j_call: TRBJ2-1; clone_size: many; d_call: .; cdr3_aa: CASGRGNEQFF; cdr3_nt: TGTGCCAGCGGCCGGGGGAATGAGCAGTTCTTC
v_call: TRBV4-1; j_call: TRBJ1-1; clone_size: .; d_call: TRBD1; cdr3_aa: CASSGTGAEAFF; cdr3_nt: TGCGCCAGCAGCGGGACAGGCGCTGAAGCTTTCTTT
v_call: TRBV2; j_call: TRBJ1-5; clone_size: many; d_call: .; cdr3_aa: CASSGGRGSQPQHF; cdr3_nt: TGTGCCAGCAGCGGCGGCCGCGGGAGTCAGCCCCAGCATTTT
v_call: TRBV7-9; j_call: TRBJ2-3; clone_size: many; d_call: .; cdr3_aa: CASSLGSPVFTDTQYF; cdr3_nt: TGTGCCAGCAGCTTAGGGTCTCCAGTATTCACAGATACGCAGTATTTT
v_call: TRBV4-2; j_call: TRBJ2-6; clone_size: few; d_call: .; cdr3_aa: CASSHLLAGDSGANVLTF; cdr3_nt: TGTGCCAGCAGCCATCTCCTAGCAGGGGACTCTGGGGCCAACGTCCTGACTTTC
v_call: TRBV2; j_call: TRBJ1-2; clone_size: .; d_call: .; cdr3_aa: CASRGVASYGYTF; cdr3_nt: TGTGCCAGCAGAGGTGTAGCGAGCTATGGCTACACCTTC
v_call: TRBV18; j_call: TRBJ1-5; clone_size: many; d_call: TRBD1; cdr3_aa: CASSLGQGGQPQHF; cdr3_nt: TGTGCCAGCAGTTTAGGACAGGGGGGTCAGCCCCAGCATTTT
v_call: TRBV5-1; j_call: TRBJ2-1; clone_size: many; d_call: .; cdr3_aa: CASSFRDPRGAEQFF; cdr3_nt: TGCGCCAGCAGCTTCCGGGACCCTCGCGGCGCTGAGCAGTTCTTC
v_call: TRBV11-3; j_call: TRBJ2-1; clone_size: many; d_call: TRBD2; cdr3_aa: CASSKGLAGESSYNEQFF; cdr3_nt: TGTGCCAGCAGCAAGGGACTAGCGGGAGAAAGTTCATACAATGAGCAGTTCTTC
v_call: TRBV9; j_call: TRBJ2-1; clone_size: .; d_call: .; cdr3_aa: CASSVLVNEQFF; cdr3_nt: TGTGCCAGCAGCGTGCTAGTTAATGAGCAGTTCTTC
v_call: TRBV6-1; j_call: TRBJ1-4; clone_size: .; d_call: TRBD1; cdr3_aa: CASRSTGSEKLFF; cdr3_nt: TGTGCCAGCAGATCGACAGGGTCTGAAAAACTGTTTTTT
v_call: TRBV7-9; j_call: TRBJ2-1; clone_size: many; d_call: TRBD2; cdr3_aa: CASSLGLAGVLGQFF; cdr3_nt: TGTGCCAGCAGCTTAGGACTAGCGGGAGTTCTCGGGCAGTTCTTC
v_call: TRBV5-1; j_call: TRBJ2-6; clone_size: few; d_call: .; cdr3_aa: CASSAASGANVLTF; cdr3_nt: TGCGCCAGCAGCGCCGCCTCTGGGGCCAACGTCCTGACTTTC
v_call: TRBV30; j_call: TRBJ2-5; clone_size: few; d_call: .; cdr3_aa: CAWAKRLEETQYF; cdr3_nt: TGTGCCTGGGCCAAACGACTAGAGGAGACCCAGTACTTC
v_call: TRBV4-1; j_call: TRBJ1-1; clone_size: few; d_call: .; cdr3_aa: CASSQDRLSMNTEAFF; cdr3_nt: TGCGCCAGCAGCCAAGATCGGTTGTCCATGAACACTGAAGCTTTCTTT
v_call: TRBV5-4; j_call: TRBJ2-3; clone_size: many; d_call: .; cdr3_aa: CASSHVRAESTDTQYF; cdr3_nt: TGTGCCAGCAGCCACGTTAGGGCGGAAAGCACAGATACGCAGTATTTT
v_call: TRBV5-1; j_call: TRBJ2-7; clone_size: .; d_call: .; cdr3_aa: CASTRDLIGEQYF; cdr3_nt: TGCGCCAGCACCCGGGACCTTATTGGCGAGCAGTACTTC
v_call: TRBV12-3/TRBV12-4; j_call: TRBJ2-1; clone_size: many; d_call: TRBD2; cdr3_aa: CASSSTGLAYNEQFF; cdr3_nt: TGTGCCAGCAGTTCCACTGGACTAGCATACAATGAGCAGTTCTTC
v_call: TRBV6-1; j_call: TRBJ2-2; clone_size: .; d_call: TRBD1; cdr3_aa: CASSPQGVPGELFF; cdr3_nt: TGTGCCAGCAGTCCCCAGGGGGTTCCCGGGGAGCTGTTTTTT
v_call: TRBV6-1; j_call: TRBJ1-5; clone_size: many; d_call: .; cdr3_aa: CASSAGNSNQPQHF; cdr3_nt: TGTGCCAGCAGCGCGGGGAATAGCAATCAGCCCCAGCATTTT
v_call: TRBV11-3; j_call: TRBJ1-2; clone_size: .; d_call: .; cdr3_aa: CASSLDGNNYGYTF; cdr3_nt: TGTGCCAGCAGCTTAGATGGGAACAACTATGGCTACACCTTC
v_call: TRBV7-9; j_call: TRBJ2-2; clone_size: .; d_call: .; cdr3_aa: CASSFGGRTGELFF; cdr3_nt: TGTGCCAGCAGCTTTGGGGGCCGCACCGGGGAGCTGTTTTTT
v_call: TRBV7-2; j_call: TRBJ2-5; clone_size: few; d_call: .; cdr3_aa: CASTGAAGLQETQYF; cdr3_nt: TGTGCCAGCACCGGAGCGGCGGGGTTGCAAGAGACCCAGTACTTC
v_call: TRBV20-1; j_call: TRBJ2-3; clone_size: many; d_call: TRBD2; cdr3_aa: CSATPTSGRVGDTQYF; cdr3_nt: TGCAGTGCTACCCCGACTAGCGGGAGGGTTGGGGATACGCAGTATTTT
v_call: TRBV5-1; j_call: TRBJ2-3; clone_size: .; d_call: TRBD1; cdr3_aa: CASSSGQGLTDTQYF; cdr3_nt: TGCGCCAGCAGCTCGGGACAGGGCCTCACAGATACGCAGTATTTT
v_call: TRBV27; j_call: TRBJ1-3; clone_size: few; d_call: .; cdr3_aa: CASNPGQTSGNTIYF; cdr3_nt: TGTGCCAGCAACCCCGGACAGACCTCTGGAAACACCATATATTTT
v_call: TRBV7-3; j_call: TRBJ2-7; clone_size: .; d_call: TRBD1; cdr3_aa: CASTDPSEQGAPDYEQYF; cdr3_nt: TGTGCCAGCACCGATCCTTCCGAACAGGGGGCCCCTGACTACGAGCAGTACTTC
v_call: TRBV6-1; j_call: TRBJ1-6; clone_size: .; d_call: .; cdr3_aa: CASTNGPENNSPLHF; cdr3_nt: TGTGCCAGCACCAACGGTCCAGAAAATAATTCACCCCTCCACTTT
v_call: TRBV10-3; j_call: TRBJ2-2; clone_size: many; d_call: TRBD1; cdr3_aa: CAISESDRDTGELFF; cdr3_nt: TGTGCCATCAGTGAGTCCGACAGGGACACCGGGGAGCTGTTTTTT
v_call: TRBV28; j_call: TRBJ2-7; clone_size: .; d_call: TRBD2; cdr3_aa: CASSFGPREGTYEQYF; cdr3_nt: TGTGCCAGCAGTTTCGGGCCACGGGAGGGAACCTACGAGCAGTACTTC
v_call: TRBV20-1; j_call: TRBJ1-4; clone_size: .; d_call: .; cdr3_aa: CSASLAGANEKLFF; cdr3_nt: TGCAGTGCTAGCCTGGCGGGGGCTAATGAAAAACTGTTTTTT
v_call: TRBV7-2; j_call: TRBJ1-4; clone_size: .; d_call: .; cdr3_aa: CASSLAEGNEKLFF; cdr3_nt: TGTGCCAGCAGCTTAGCTGAGGGAAATGAAAAACTGTTTTTT
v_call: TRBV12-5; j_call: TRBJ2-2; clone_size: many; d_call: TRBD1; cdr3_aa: CASAHGSGTGLTGELFF; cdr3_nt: TGTGCTAGTGCCCATGGTTCCGGGACAGGGTTGACCGGGGAGCTGTTTTTT
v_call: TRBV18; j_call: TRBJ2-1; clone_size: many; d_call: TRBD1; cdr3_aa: CASSPRGQLYNEQFF; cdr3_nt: TGTGCCAGCTCACCACGGGGACAGCTCTACAATGAGCAGTTCTTC
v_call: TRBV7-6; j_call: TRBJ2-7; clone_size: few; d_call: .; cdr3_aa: CASSPSSLLKQYF; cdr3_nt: TGTGCCAGCAGCCCCTCCAGCCTCCTAAAGCAGTACTTC
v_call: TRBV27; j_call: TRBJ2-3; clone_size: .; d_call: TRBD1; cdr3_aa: CASSLWDSLTDTQYF; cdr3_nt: TGTGCCAGCAGTTTATGGGACAGCCTCACAGATACGCAGTATTTT
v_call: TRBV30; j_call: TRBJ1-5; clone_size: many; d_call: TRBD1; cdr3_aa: CAWSSDRGGSPQHF; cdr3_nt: TGTGCCTGGAGTTCGGACAGGGGAGGTTCGCCCCAGCATTTT
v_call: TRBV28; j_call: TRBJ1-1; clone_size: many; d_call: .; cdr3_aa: CASSFYPGGTYTEAFF; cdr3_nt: TGTGCCAGCAGTTTCTACCCGGGAGGAACCTACACTGAAGCTTTCTTT
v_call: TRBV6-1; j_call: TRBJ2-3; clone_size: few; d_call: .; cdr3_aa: CASSGLGTGEGTDTQYF; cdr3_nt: TGTGCCAGCAGTGGGCTTGGAACGGGAGAAGGCACAGATACGCAGTATTTT
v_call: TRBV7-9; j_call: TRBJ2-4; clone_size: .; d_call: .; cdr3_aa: CASSFNAGPQNIQYF; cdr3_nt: TGTGCCAGCAGCTTTAACGCCGGGCCTCAAAACATTCAGTACTTC